These T cell receptor beta chains were read from a single sample in a study of shared clonotypes between healthy human individuals. Profiled with immunoSEQ multiplex PCR; TCRdb holds only in-frame clones, not every one. The table records 2.3 million or so clones, over 90% of them present only once. The sample taken for sequencing was naive CD4+ T cells from PBMCs. These receptors were collected from a man younger than 35 in good health. Some clones in this sample may be carry-over from other donors' samples. CDR3s include the opening cysteine and the closing phenylalanine or tryptophan. The order of the fields is J gene, clone size, D gene, V gene, CDR3 protein, CDR3 DNA. A D gene is named only where the DNA matches it firmly. Part of the rows lack a size; the others show once, few, many or a class for expanded clones.

>TRBJ2-7|.|.|TRBV9
CASSSWRRVRYEQYF
TGTGCCAGCAGTTCGTGGCGTCGCGTCCGGTACGAGCAGTACTTC
>TRBJ2-1|.|.|TRBV6-5
CASSYASGKGWEQFF
TGTGCCAGCAGTTACGCTAGTGGGAAAGGTTGGGAGCAGTTCTTC
>TRBJ1-1|once|.|TRBV15
CATSSPHSRGFF
TGTGCCACCAGCAGTCCACACAGCCGGGGTTTCTTT
>TRBJ2-4|.|.|TRBV28
CASRTGRVSGKNIQYF
TGTGCCAGCAGAACAGGGAGGGTGTCGGGCAAAAACATTCAGTACTTC
>TRBJ2-6|.|TRBD1|TRBV28
CASSLFWGQGAVGANVLTF
TGTGCCAGCAGTTTATTTTGGGGACAGGGGGCTGTTGGGGCCAACGTCCTGACTTTC
>TRBJ1-4|.|.|TRBV18
CASSRGVREKLFF
TGTGCCAGCTCACGGGGTGTTCGGGAAAAACTGTTTTTT
>TRBJ1-1|.|.|TRBV5-1
CASSGAGGHLNTEAFF
TGCGCCAGCAGCGGAGCCGGGGGACATCTGAACACTGAAGCTTTCTTT
>TRBJ1-2|.|.|TRBV28
CASSSTGSYGYTF
TGTGCCAGCAGTTCCACAGGGTCCTATGGCTACACCTTC
>TRBJ1-2|.|TRBD1|TRBV10-3
CAISVLDREGGKDYGYTF
TGTGCCATCAGTGTTTTAGACAGGGAGGGGGGAAAGGACTATGGCTACACCTTC
>TRBJ1-1|.|.|TRBV18
CASSPLAQTMNTEAFF
TGTGCCAGCTCACCCCTGGCACAGACTATGAACACTGAAGCTTTCTTT
>TRBJ2-1|.|.|TRBV5-1
CASSLGAVSSYNEQFF
TGCGCCAGCAGCTTGGGGGCTGTAAGCTCCTACAATGAGCAGTTCTTC
>TRBJ1-5|few|.|TRBV6-1
CASSELIWGNQPQHF
TGTGCCAGCAGTGAGCTGATCTGGGGCAATCAGCCCCAGCATTTT
>TRBJ2-2|.|TRBD1|TRBV5-1
CASSRPGQGVTGELFF
TGCGCCAGCAGCCGACCCGGACAGGGCGTTACCGGGGAGCTGTTTTTT
>TRBJ2-1|.|TRBD2|TRBV6-1
CASIRSGNSYNEQFF
TGTGCCAGCATCCGTAGCGGGAACTCCTACAATGAGCAGTTCTTC